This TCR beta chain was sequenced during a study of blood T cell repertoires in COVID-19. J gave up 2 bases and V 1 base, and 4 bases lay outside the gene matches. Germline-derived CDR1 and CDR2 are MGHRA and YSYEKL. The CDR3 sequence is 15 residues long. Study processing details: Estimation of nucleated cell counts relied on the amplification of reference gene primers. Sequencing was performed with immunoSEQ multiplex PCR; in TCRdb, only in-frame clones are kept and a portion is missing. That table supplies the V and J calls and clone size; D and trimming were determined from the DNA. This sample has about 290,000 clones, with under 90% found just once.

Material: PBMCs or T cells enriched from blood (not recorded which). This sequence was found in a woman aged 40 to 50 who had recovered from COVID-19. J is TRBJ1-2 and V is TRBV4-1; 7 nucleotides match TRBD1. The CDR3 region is CASSQVGRGNYGYTF. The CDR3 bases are TGCGCCAGCAGCCAAGTGGGCAGGGGGAACTATGGCTACACCTTC.